This TCR beta chain was recorded in a study of immune cell composition in non-small cell lung cancer. Study outcomes and limitations: Squamous carcinomas (roughly 80%) more often had tumour-associated clones >0.5% than adenocarcinomas (33%). Tumour TCR-beta clonality showed no significant link to smoking pack-years.

This clone turned up a few times. Its antigen is undetermined. There are 14 residues in the CDR3. Germline V CDR1 and CDR2: SGHRS, YFSETQ. The ends were cut back, 0 bases at V and 4 bases at J, with 7 bases in the middle. Profiling relied on immunoSEQ multiplex PCR, and the TCRdb table lists in-frame clones only, not all of them. The sample carries 1,900 or so clones, just over 75% recorded once. Normal lung was sampled as far from the tumour as possible, at least 3 cm. Template was genomic DNA from frozen, unsorted single-cell suspensions. V gene TRBV5-1 combines with J gene TRBJ1-4; possible D gene TRBD1, 6 bases. Sequencing was carried out using non-adjacent lung tissue. The TCR comes from a human donor with non-small cell lung cancer. The CDR3 region has the DNA TGCGCCAGCAGCTTGGCACAGGGTAATGAAAAACTGTTTTTT. It specifies CASSLAQGNEKLFF.